These 25 T cell receptor beta chains came from one sample sequenced in a study of T cells in Graves' hyperthyroidism and ophthalmopathy. Amplification of TCR beta CDR3 regions used RNA as the template. HTBI primers were used for first-round RT-PCR of the TCR CDR3. TCRdb passed the multiplex PCR reads through MiXCR, listing each CDR3 protein once. The sample includes about 200,000 distinct CDR3 sequences, around 16% of them seen just once. The sequencing input was blood. The receptors here all came from a man aged 40-55 years with Graves' hyperthyroidism.

The J gene is TRBJ1-4, the V gene TRBV6-2 or TRBV6-3; a possible D gene is TRBD1 (5 bases). The CDR3 has 14 residues. Trimming took off 7 bases at V and 6 bases at J, with 15 bases between the two ends. Germline-derived CDR1 and CDR2 are MNHEY and SVGEGT. As DNA, the CDR3 is TGTGCCAGCACCAAAATGGACATGGATGAAAAACTGTTTTTT. Its translation: CASTKMDMDEKLFF.

Many counts were recorded for this clonotype. This rearrangement joins TRBV5-1 to TRBJ1-1; no reliable D call. The CDR3 is made up of 15 amino acids. Trimming removed 7 bases at V and 1 base at J, with 17 bases between. Germline V gene sequence: CDR1 SGHRS, CDR2 YFSETQ. CDR3 protein: CASGLGGLENTEAFF. For the CDR3, the DNA is TGCGCCAGCGGCCTTGGCGGGCTCGAGAACACTGAAGCTTTCTTT.

This clonotype was detected many times. This chain uses TRBV11-2 with TRBJ1-4; D not resolved. Trimming removed 3 bases from V and 2 bases from J, with 7 bases in between. CDR1 and CDR2 (germline): SGHAT, FQNNGV. The CDR3 sequence is 14 residues long. CDR3 DNA: TGTGCCAGCAGCTTTGAGCCTACTAATGAAAAACTGTTTTTT. This sequence encodes CASSFEPTNEKLFF.

The chain joins TRBV30 to TRBJ2-2, with D unclear. Trimming pared 5 bases from V and 2 bases from J, leaving 12 bases between. Germline V gene data show CDR1 as GTSNPN and CDR2 as SVGIG (reference sequence). There are 14 residues in the CDR3. The DNA for the CDR3 is TGTGCCTGGGGCCCCGGAATAAACACCGGGGAGCTGTTTTTT. Translating it yields CAWGPGINTGELFF.

This clonotype was detected many times. This chain uses TRBV5-1 with TRBJ2-5; a possible D gene is TRBD1 (6 bases). The CDR3 totals 15 residues. The V gene's germline CDR1 is SGHRS and CDR2 YFSETQ. The V and J ends lost 0 bases and 4 bases respectively, with 13 bases between them. The CDR3 DNA reads as TGCGCCAGCAGCTTGGGGGACACCTTAGGAGAGACCCAGTACTTC. This codes for CASSLGDTLGETQYF.

This clonotype was detected ten times or more. V usage is TRBV30 and J usage is TRBJ1-6; D perhaps matches TRBD1 (6 bases). The germline V and J ends were trimmed by 6 bases and 8 bases, with 17 bases remaining between them. Per the germline V gene, CDR1 is GTSNPN and CDR2 is SVGIG (reference sequence). CDR3 length equals 14 residues. The CDR3 sequence: CACHGQTIHSPLHF. CDR3 bases: TGTGCCTGTCACGGACAGACCATACATTCACCCCTCCACTTT.

This clonotype was counted between two and nine times. The CDR3 sequence is CASSYPAGAQYF. The CDR3 bases are TGTGCCAGCAGTTACCCGGCTGGTGCGCAGTATTTT. This chain links TRBV6-6 with TRBJ2-3; D ambiguous. CDR3 length: 12 residues. Germline lookup yields CDR1 MNHNY and CDR2 SVGAGI (reference sequence). The V and J ends lost 2 bases and 10 bases respectively, with 10 bases between them.

This clonotype showed up just a few times. This chain connects TRBV9 to TRBJ2-5; D ambiguous. Germline CDR1 reads SGDLS; CDR2 reads YYNGEE. The CDR3 covers 16 residues. The germline V and J ends were trimmed by 2 bases and 6 bases, with 20 bases remaining between them. The CDR3 spells CASSVVGSLSVQTQYF. Here the CDR3 DNA reads TGTGCCAGCAGCGTGGTCGGATCCTTATCGGTCCAGACCCAGTACTTC.

This clonotype was counted at least ten times. This rearrangement joins TRBV20-1 to TRBJ2-7; D is ambiguous. The germline V and J ends were trimmed by 3 bases and 2 bases, with 14 bases remaining between them. The CDR3 is 14 residues long. Germline V gene sequence: CDR1 DFQATT, CDR2 SNEGSKA (reference sequence). The chain's CDR3 is CSARRHPRPYEQYF. CDR3 in DNA: TGCAGTGCTAGGAGGCATCCTCGACCCTACGAGCAGTACTTC.

Ten or more counts support this clonotype. The chain links TRBV27 to TRBJ2-3; D might be TRBD2 (6 bases). Per the germline V gene, CDR1 is MNHEY and CDR2 is SMNVEV (reference sequence). The CDR3 length is 15 residues. V lost 3 bases to trimming and J lost 0 bases, with 10 bases between them. The CDR3: CASSLGGLSTDTQYF. In DNA form, the CDR3 reads TGTGCCAGCAGTTTGGGGGGACTGAGCACAGATACGCAGTATTTT.

There are many counts of this clonotype. The chain uses TRBV7-2 and TRBJ1-2; the match to TRBD1 covers 7 bases. Germline CDR1 reads SGHTA; CDR2 reads FQGNSA. V was pared by 8 bases and J by 2 bases, with 8 bases of the junction left unmatched. There are 14 residues in the CDR3. CDR3 in amino acids: CASGPTGRNYGYTF. The DNA of the CDR3 is TGTGCCAGCGGCCCGACAGGGAGGAACTATGGCTACACCTTC.

This clonotype appeared many times. The CDR3 here is CASSLAPSGVITDTQYF. The CDR3 nucleotides are TGTGCCAGCAGTTTAGCGCCCAGCGGGGTGATCACAGATACGCAGTATTTT. V usage is TRBV12-3 or TRBV12-4 and J usage is TRBJ2-3; TRBD2 matches 7 bases. With 0 bases clipped from V and 2 bases from J, the junction kept 8 bases outside the gene matches. The CDR3 totals 17 residues.

This clonotype came up many times. The chain is built from TRBV11-2 and TRBJ2-3, with 7 bases matching TRBD1. The germline gives CDR1 SGHAT, CDR2 FQNNGV. CDR3 length equals 16 residues. V trimming: 4 bases; J trimming: 1 base; junction bases outside the gene matches: 8. CDR3 DNA: TGTGCCAGCAGCTCCTGGACAGGTCAGCGCACAGATACGCAGTATTTT. It specifies CASSSWTGQRTDTQYF.

This clonotype was seen ten or more times. The V and J genes are TRBV5-1 and TRBJ1-2; D not resolved. CDR1 SGHRS and CDR2 YFSETQ come from the germline V gene. Trimming removed 3 bases from V and 2 bases from J, with 14 bases in between. There are 15 residues in the CDR3. The CDR3 loop is CASSSTPEENYGYTF. CDR3 bases: TGCGCCAGCAGCTCCACCCCTGAGGAGAACTATGGCTACACCTTC.

The chain links TRBV5-4 to TRBJ2-5; no reliable D call. This CDR3 is 14 amino acids long. V lost 0 bases and J 5 bases, leaving 11 bases between the germline ends. Germline V gene lookup returns CDR1 SGHNT and CDR2 YYREEE (reference sequence). The CDR3 coding sequence is TGTGCCAGCAGCTTGGTTTCCTTGAGTGAGACCCAGTACTTC. Amino acid sequence: CASSLVSLSETQYF.

This clonotype was detected ten times or more. This sequence joins TRBV29-1 and TRBJ2-6; D is ambiguous. Trimming cost V 7 bases and J 0 bases, with 10 bases left between them. CDR3 length: 14 residues. The germline V gene encodes CDR1 SQVTM and CDR2 ANQGSEA. CDR3 sequence: CSASVDSGANVLTF. CDR3 bases: TGCAGCGCATCAGTAGACTCTGGGGCCAACGTCCTGACTTTC.

In the case of this clonotype: Possible read error: a much larger clone is one base away. The chain joins TRBV24-1 to TRBJ1-5; 7 bases match TRBD1. V gave up 5 bases and J gave up 5 bases; unmatched junction bases: 5. CDR1 is KGHDR, CDR2 SFDVKD, per germline. There are 14 residues in the CDR3. The CDR3 loop is CATSGTGVDQPQHF. CDR3 DNA sequence: TGTGCCACCAGTGGAACAGGGGTAGATCAGCCCCAGCATTTT.

This chain joins TRBV4-2 and TRBJ2-7; D is tentatively TRBD1 or TRBD2 (6 bases each). Trimming removed 1 base at V and 4 bases at J, with 14 bases between. CDR1 is LGHNA and CDR2 is YNFKEQ in the germline V gene. This CDR3 spans 15 amino acids. CDR3 bases: TGTGCCAGCAGCCAAGGGAGGGGGAGTAGGTACGAGCAGTACTTC. It encodes CASSQGRGSRYEQYF.

This clonotype turned up a few times. The chain employs TRBV3-1 and TRBJ2-5; D gene ambiguous. CDR1 and CDR2 from the germline V gene are LGHDT and YNNKEL (reference sequence). The CDR3 covers 13 residues. The ends were cut back, 4 bases at V and 2 bases at J, with 8 bases in the middle. This CDR3 is CASSPSSQETQYF. The CDR3 DNA reads TGTGCCAGCAGCCCATCTTCTCAAGAGACCCAGTACTTC.

This clonotype has only a few counts. For the CDR3, the DNA is TGTGCCAGCAGCTTGGTTCCTGCAGATACGCAGTATTTT. This encodes CASSLVPADTQYF. The genes are TRBV5-4 and TRBJ2-3, with unresolved D. V lost 0 bases and J 4 bases, leaving 6 bases between the germline ends. CDR1 SGHNT and CDR2 YYREEE come from the germline V gene (reference sequence). The CDR3 is made up of 13 amino acids.

This clonotype has at least ten counts. V usage is TRBV28 and J usage is TRBJ1-5; D is undetermined. Germline V lookup: CDR1 MDHEN, CDR2 SYDVKM. Deletions cut 6 bases from V and 8 bases from J, with 8 bases between. The CDR3 runs to 11 residues. The CDR3 region is CASRSREPQHF. For the CDR3, the DNA is TGTGCCAGCAGGTCCCGGGAGCCCCAGCATTTT.

This clonotype was recorded a few times. This rearrangement joins TRBV10-3 to TRBJ1-5; 10 positions agree with TRBD1. V lost 5 bases, J lost 2 bases, and 6 bases stayed unmatched. Germline V gene lookup returns CDR1 ENHRY and CDR2 SYGVKD. The CDR3 is 16 residues long. The CDR3 reads CAISPDRGPGNQPQHF. The CDR3 nucleotides are TGTGCCATCAGTCCTGACAGGGGGCCTGGCAATCAGCCCCAGCATTTT.

The rearrangement uses TRBV4-3 and TRBJ1-2, with 10 bases aligning to TRBD1. Losses at the gene ends were 3 bases for V and 4 bases for J; bases not matched to a gene: 8. Germline V gene lookup returns CDR1 LGHNA and CDR2 YSLEER. The CDR3 spans 16 residues. DNA for the CDR3: TGCGCCAGCAGCCAGAACCGGGACAGGGGACTCTATGGCTACACCTTC. Encoded protein: CASSQNRDRGLYGYTF.

This clonotype was recorded many times. The rearrangement joins TRBV28 to TRBJ1-2; no clear D gene. V lost 2 bases and J 5 bases, leaving 6 bases between the germline ends. Germline CDR1 reads MDHEN; CDR2 reads SYDVKM. CDR3 size: 12 residues. For the CDR3, the DNA is TGTGCCAGCAGTTTAGAGCGGTATGGCTACACCTTC. Translating it yields CASSLERYGYTF.

Many counts were recorded for this clonotype. The V gene is TRBV5-1, the J gene TRBJ2-7, with unresolved D. Germline V CDR1 and CDR2: SGHRS, YFSETQ. The V gene lost 0 bases and the J gene lost 1 base, with 14 bases spanning the gap. This CDR3 has 16 amino acids. This CDR3 is CASSLAFTVNSYEQYF. The CDR3 DNA follows: TGCGCCAGCAGCTTGGCCTTCACGGTCAATTCCTACGAGCAGTACTTC.